This T cell receptor beta chain derives from a study of blood T cell repertoires in COVID-19. The CDR3 extends over 15 amino acids. Germline V gene lookup returns CDR1 SGHRS and CDR2 YFSETQ. V trimming: 1 base; J trimming: 0 bases; junction bases outside the gene matches: 3. The age range of participants was about 18 to 100 years, with residence in approximately 25 US areas. The method was immunoSEQ multiplex PCR; TCRdb's version includes in-frame clones alone and lacks a portion of them. The data hold a few hundred thousand clones, with around 90% observed a single time. The sample comprised PBMCs or T cells enriched from blood (not recorded which). V gene TRBV5-1 combines with J gene TRBJ1-2, with 7 positions matching TRBD1. This sequence was found in a woman in her twenties or thirties who had recovered from COVID-19. The CDR3 protein is CASSLRQGANYGYTF. CDR3 bases: TGCGCCAGCAGCTTGAGACAGGGCGCTAACTATGGCTACACCTTC.